The clone carrying this T cell receptor beta chain has ten or more counts. Stated time point: longitudinal time-point 2. The cDNA was generated by 5'RACE with 10-nucleotide random UMIs. From 15-18 subjects, every sequencing run obtained over 170 million TCR-beta sequences. TCRdb redid the calling of the 5' RACE reads with MiXCR, one entry per CDR3 protein. The table records approximately 89,000 distinct CDR3 sequences, around 14% of them present only once. Germline-derived CDR1 and CDR2 are MNHEY and SMNVEV (reference sequence). This CDR3 has 17 residues. With V trimmed by 5 bases and J by 5 bases, 15 bases remained unmatched. The sample comes from a study of neurological immune-mediated disorders.

This chain joins TRBV27 and TRBJ1-2; TRBD1 agrees at 9 bases. Sample: PBMCs. This receptor was taken from a female donor with HTLV-1-associated myelopathy (HAM/TSP). The CDR3 DNA follows: TGTGCCAGCAGTGGATGGACAGGGGCCCTATCTCTTTATGGCTACACCTTC. Residues: CASSGWTGALSLYGYTF.